A single sample gave rise to the 29 T cell receptor beta chains below, sequenced in a study of shared clonotypes between healthy human individuals. Some clones are missing from TCRdb's copy, which holds only in-frame ones; the method was immunoSEQ multiplex PCR. The repertoire has about half a million clones, 81% of them found once; the top ten carry about an eighth. Specimen: PBMCs. The receptor set was obtained from a woman aged 40 to 50 in good health. Some clones in this sample may be carry-over from other donors' samples.

Note on this clone: It is likely a read error: a sequence one base away is far more abundant. The chain couples TRBV5-4 to TRBJ2-7; 8 nucleotides align to TRBD2. This CDR3 is built from 15 residues. Trimming removed 4 bases from V and 3 bases from J; junction bases left unmatched: 9. Germline V gene data show CDR1 as SGHNT and CDR2 as YYREEE (reference sequence). CDR3 DNA sequence: TGTGCCAGCAGCCGCCGGACTAGCTGGCACTACGAGCAGTACTTC. This translates into CASSRRTSWHYEQYF.

V is TRBV28 and J is TRBJ1-5; a weak D match, TRBD1 (6 bases). This CDR3 contains 13 residues. V was shortened by 4 bases and J by 5 bases, with 9 bases between the two germline ends. Germline assignment: CDR1 MDHEN and CDR2 SYDVKM. CDR3 nucleotides: TGTGCCAGCAGTTCAGGGGTTGATCAGCCCCAGCATTTT. It codes for CASSSGVDQPQHF.

Comments on this clone: Other DNA sequences of this sample code for an identical CDR3. J is TRBJ1-1 and V is TRBV18; 7 bases agree with TRBD1. Germline V gene data show CDR1 as KGHSH and CDR2 as LQKENI. The CDR3 has 14 amino acids. V lost 3 bases to trimming and J lost 1 base; unmatched junction nucleotides: 2. In DNA form, the CDR3 reads TGTGCCAGCTCACCGGACAGGCAGAACACTGAAGCTTTCTTT. Protein product: CASSPDRQNTEAFF.

The chain joins TRBV25-1 to TRBJ2-7; TRBD2 agrees at 8 bases. The V gene end was trimmed by 5 bases and the J gene end by 6 bases; junction bases not matched to a gene: 6. CDR1 is MGHDK, CDR2 SYGVNS, per germline. This CDR3 region has 13 residues. The CDR3 bases are TGTGCCAGCAGTCGAGCGGGAGTCAGCGAGCAGTACTTC. Translated, it gives CASSRAGVSEQYF.

V is TRBV19 and J is TRBJ2-7, with D perhaps TRBD2 (5 bases). V lost 5 bases and J 1 base, leaving 12 bases between the germline ends. CDR3 length equals 14 residues. Germline V gene sequence: CDR1 LNHDA, CDR2 SQIVND (reference sequence). CDR3 coding DNA: TGTGCCAGTAGTGCCACTAGGGATTCCTACGAGCAGTACTTC. This translates into CASSATRDSYEQYF.

This clone was detected only a few times. The chain is built from TRBV19 and TRBJ2-1, with 10 bases lining up with TRBD2. V was pared by 3 bases and J by 9 bases, with 5 bases of the junction left unmatched. The CDR3 contains 14 residues. The germline gives CDR1 LNHDA, CDR2 SQIVND (reference sequence). The CDR3 spells CASSITSGIGEQFF. In DNA form, the CDR3 reads TGTGCCAGTAGTATTACTAGCGGGATAGGTGAGCAGTTCTTC.

This clone has only a few counts. This sample includes further DNA sequences coding for the same CDR3. The rearrangement links TRBV29-1 to TRBJ1-4, with 10 positions matching TRBD1. Trimming at V came to 6 bases and at J to 7 bases, leaving 5 bases not matched to a gene. Looked up from germline, CDR1 is SQVTM and CDR2 is ANQGSEA. The CDR3 is 13 amino acids. CDR3 amino acids: CSVRTGGSEKLFF. For the CDR3, the DNA is TGCAGCGTCCGGACAGGGGGGAGTGAAAAACTGTTTTTT. Full variable domain (remainder filled in from reference TRBV29-1 and TRBJ1-4): SAVISQKPSRDICQRGTSLTIQCQVDSQVTMMFWYRQQPGQSLTLIATANQGSEATYESGFVIDKFPISRPNLTFSTLTVSNMSPEDSSIYLCSVRTGGSEKLFFGSGTQLSVL.

The chain is built from TRBV18 and TRBJ1-1, with TRBD1 as a possible D gene (5 bases). Trimming took off 6 bases at V and 0 bases at J, with 11 bases between the two ends. Per germline, CDR1 KGHSH and CDR2 LQKENI. The CDR3 loop spans 14 amino acids. The CDR3 region is CASSPWGLNTEAFF. The DNA for the CDR3 is TGTGCCAGCTCCCCCTGGGGACTGAACACTGAAGCTTTCTTT.

This chain joins TRBV5-4 and TRBJ1-1; 7 bases line up with TRBD1. This CDR3 comprises 14 residues. CDR1 is SGHNT and CDR2 is YYREEE in the germline V gene (reference sequence). V lost 3 bases to trimming and J lost 3 bases; unmatched junction nucleotides: 5. CDR3 region: CASSSQDRDTEAFF. The CDR3 nucleotides are TGTGCCAGCAGCTCCCAAGACAGGGACACTGAAGCTTTCTTT.

This rearrangement joins TRBV5-6 to TRBJ1-3; D uncertain. The CDR3 covers 15 residues. From germline, CDR1 is SGHDT and CDR2 YYEEEE. Trimming removed 2 bases from V and 2 bases from J, with 11 bases in between. The CDR3 protein is CASSLGQTTGNTIYF. CDR3 nucleotide sequence: TGTGCCAGCAGCTTAGGGCAGACAACTGGAAACACCATATATTTT.

This clone was detected a few times. The chain uses TRBV9 and TRBJ2-7; 8 bases align to TRBD1. The CDR3 covers 16 residues. The germline V gene encodes CDR1 SGDLS and CDR2 YYNGEE. J lost 4 bases, V lost 4 bases, and 13 bases had no gene match. This CDR3 reads CASSPRTGTMRYEQYF. The DNA for the CDR3 is TGTGCCAGCAGCCCTCGGACAGGGACGATGCGGTACGAGCAGTACTTC.

This rearrangement joins TRBV6-1 to TRBJ2-7, with 7 bases identical to TRBD1. Losses at the gene ends were 4 bases for V and 3 bases for J; bases not matched to a gene: 3. Per germline, CDR1 MNHNS and CDR2 SASEGT. The length of the CDR3 is 13 residues. The CDR3 protein is CASSGDSHYEQYF. The CDR3, as DNA: TGTGCCAGCAGTGGGGACAGCCACTACGAGCAGTACTTC.

This clone was counted once. The V gene is TRBV7-8, the J gene TRBJ1-4; D possibly corresponds to TRBD1 (5 bases). Trimming shortened V by 4 bases and J by 8 bases, and 11 bases separated the two germline ends. Looked up from germline, CDR1 is SGHVS and CDR2 is FQNEAQ. The CDR3 length is 13 residues. The CDR3: CASSWGFWEKLFF. As DNA, the CDR3 is TGTGCCAGCAGCTGGGGGTTTTGGGAAAAACTGTTTTTT. Combining the CDR3 with reference TRBV7-8 and TRBJ1-4 gives the whole variable domain GAGVSQSPRYKVAKRGQDVALRCDPISGHVSLFWYQQALGQGPEFLTYFQNEAQLDKSGLPSDRFFAERPEGSVSTLKIQRTQQEDSAVYLCASSWGFWEKLFFGSGTQLSVL.

This clone appeared many times. Distinct nucleotide sequences in the sample also encode this CDR3. The chain recombines TRBV6-1 with TRBJ2-3, with 14 bases identical to TRBD2. The germline V gene encodes CDR1 MNHNS and CDR2 SASEGT. J lost 4 bases, V lost 4 bases, and 1 base had no gene match. The CDR3 totals 15 residues. The CDR3 DNA reads TGTGCCAGCAGTGGACTAGCGGGAGGGCCAGATACGCAGTATTTT. Amino acid sequence: CASSGLAGGPDTQYF.

This clone has only one observation. A far larger clone is off by one base, so a read error is likely. The chain is built from TRBV6-4 and TRBJ2-3, with a tentative D call TRBD2 (6 bases). The germline V gene encodes CDR1 MRHNA and CDR2 SNTAGT. The ends were cut back, 0 bases at V and 2 bases at J, with 9 bases in the middle. This CDR3 has 15 residues. This CDR3 is CASSDSRRATDTQYF. The CDR3 bases are TGTGCCAGCAGTGACTCCAGGAGGGCCACAGATACGCAGTATTTT.

The CDR3 is CASSPPGFPQTQYF. CDR3 DNA: TGTGCCAGCTCACCACCTGGTTTCCCCCAGACCCAGTACTTC. The J gene is TRBJ2-5, the V gene TRBV18, with D unclear. Trimming stripped 0 bases from V and 6 bases from J, with 11 bases between. Germline V gene data show CDR1 as KGHSH and CDR2 as LQKENI. The CDR3 is made up of 14 amino acids.

This clone was recorded only once. The V and J genes are TRBV5-6 and TRBJ2-3; D not certain. CDR3 length: 15 amino acids. Germline CDR1 and CDR2: SGHDT and YYEEEE. Trimming took 0 bases from V and 2 from J, leaving 10 bases between them. Here the CDR3 reads CASSLVGRNTDTQYF. DNA for the CDR3: TGTGCCAGCAGCTTGGTTGGCAGAAACACAGATACGCAGTATTTT.

The genes are TRBV28 and TRBJ2-1; possibly TRBD1 or TRBD2 for D (5 bases each). V was cut by 5 bases and J by 12 bases, with 23 bases left in between. From germline, CDR1 is MDHEN and CDR2 SYDVKM. There are 15 residues in the CDR3. CDR3: CASSLLAGTDAGQFF. DNA of the CDR3: TGTGCCAGCAGTCTCCTAGCCGGGACCGACGCGGGGCAGTTCTTC.

The chain recombines TRBV7-8 with TRBJ2-7; maybe TRBD2 (6 bases). The ends were cut back, 2 bases at V and 5 bases at J, with 28 bases in the middle. This CDR3 is 19 amino acids long. Per germline, CDR1 SGHVS and CDR2 FQNEAQ. The DNA of the CDR3 is TGTGCCAGCAGCTTAATATCCGCACCGGGAGCAAGGGGTTTGGACGAGCAGTACTTC. It translates to CASSLISAPGARGLDEQYF.

The chain employs TRBV2 and TRBJ1-5; 9 bases are a match to TRBD1. In germline, CDR1 is SNHLY, CDR2 FYNNEI. CDR3 length: 14 residues. V shed 5 bases and J 7 bases; nucleotides not matched to a gene: 6. The CDR3 DNA reads TGTGCCAGCAGTAGACAGGGGGGCCCCCAGCCCCAGCATTTT. The encoded protein is CASSRQGGPQPQHF.

This clone occurred many times. V usage is TRBV2 and J usage is TRBJ2-1; 7 bases match TRBD1. The junction had 11 bases not matched to a gene; V was cut back by 7 bases and J by 5 bases. CDR1 is SNHLY and CDR2 is FYNNEI in the germline V gene. The CDR3 totals 15 residues. The CDR3 loop is CASNPQGVAHNEQFF. The CDR3 coding sequence is TGTGCCAGCAATCCCCAGGGGGTCGCTCACAATGAGCAGTTCTTC.

Details on this clone: Just one base apart from a much larger clone, this may be a read error. The gene calls are TRBV14 and TRBJ2-3; D call uncertain. The J call is doubtful: the DNA matches TRBJ1-5 better. This CDR3 has 13 amino acids. From germline, CDR1 is SGHDN and CDR2 FVKESK. The CDR3 loop is CASSRPSTDTQHF. The CDR3 bases are TGTGCCAGCAGCCGGCCAAGCACAGATACGCAGCATTTT.

This chain uses TRBV4-3 with TRBJ1-4, with D possibly being TRBD1 (6 bases). Germline V gene data show CDR1 as LGHNA and CDR2 as YSLEER. The V end lost 3 bases, the J end lost 4 bases, and 18 bases lay between the germline ends. The CDR3 has 17 residues. The CDR3 is CASSQSVRGASNEKLFF. CDR3 DNA: TGCGCCAGCAGCCAGTCGGTTCGGGGGGCTAGTAATGAAAAACTGTTTTTT.

This clone was counted only a few times. CDR3 loop: CASSYGTGALWVTQYF. The CDR3 DNA reads TGTGCCAGTAGTTACGGGACAGGGGCGTTGTGGGTGACGCAGTATTTT. This chain joins TRBV19 and TRBJ2-3; 10 nucleotides line up with TRBD1. This CDR3 comprises 16 residues. V lost 5 bases and J lost 9; bases outside the gene matches: 14. In germline, CDR1 is LNHDA, CDR2 SQIVND (reference sequence).

The J gene is TRBJ1-4, the V gene TRBV6-5; 7 bases are a match to TRBD1. This CDR3 comprises 14 residues. The germline V gene encodes CDR1 MNHEY and CDR2 SVGAGI. With 2 bases clipped from V and 6 bases from J, the junction kept 3 bases outside the gene matches. The CDR3 DNA reads as TGTGCCAGCAGTTACGAGGGGGCGGATGAAAAACTGTTTTTT. It codes for CASSYEGADEKLFF.

This clone was counted between two and nine times. A far larger clone is one base from this, pointing to a likely read error. This likely comes from a read error, as the CDR3 has no conserved phenylalanine or tryptophan at its end. The J gene is TRBJ1-3, the V gene TRBV7-9; D is uncertain. Looked up from germline, CDR1 is SEHNR and CDR2 is FQNEAQ (reference sequence). The CDR3 covers 14 residues. V was shortened by 5 bases and J by 0 bases, with 8 bases between the two germline ends. As DNA, the CDR3 is TGTGCCAGCAGCCTACAACGCTCTGGAAACACCATATATCTT. Residues: CASSLQRSGNTIYL.

On this clone itself: With only one base between it and a far larger clone, this is likely a read error. The same CDR3 arises from other DNA sequences in this sample as well. The chain is built from TRBV2 and TRBJ2-7, with D perhaps TRBD1 (5 bases). Trimming cost V 7 bases and J 6 bases, with 19 bases left between them. The length of the CDR3 is 14 residues. Germline assignment: CDR1 SNHLY and CDR2 FYNNEI. CDR3 sequence: CASTRPQGALEQYF. CDR3 nucleotide sequence: TGTGCCAGCACAAGACCCCAGGGTGCTCTCGAGCAGTACTTC.

The rearrangement joins TRBV4-1 to TRBJ1-4; D may be TRBD1 (5 bases). The V end lost 0 bases, the J end lost 0 bases, and 14 bases lay between the germline ends. The germline gives CDR1 MGHRA, CDR2 YSYEKL. The CDR3 has 18 residues. CDR3 DNA: TGCGCCAGCAGCCAAGATCCCCCCCACAGGTCAACTAATGAAAAACTGTTTTTT. This encodes CASSQDPPHRSTNEKLFF.

CDR3 in DNA: TGTGCCAGCAGCCTTACTACTAGCGGCCATGGGACCCAGTACTTC. It codes for CASSLTTSGHGTQYF. This chain uses TRBV9 with TRBJ2-5, with 8 nucleotides matching TRBD2. The CDR3 covers 15 residues. Germline CDR1 reads SGDLS; CDR2 reads YYNGEE. Trimming removed 4 bases from V and 7 bases from J; junction bases left unmatched: 12. The whole variable domain, filled in from reference TRBV9 and TRBJ2-5, reads DSGVTQTPKHLITATGQRVTLRCSPRSGDLSVYWYQQSLDQGLQFLIQYYNGEERAKGNILERFSAQQFPDLHSELNLSSLELGDSALYFCASSLTTSGHGTQYFGPGTRLLVL.